A single sample is the source of the 6 T cell receptor beta chains below, sequenced in a study of blood T cell repertoires in COVID-19. The protocol was immunoSEQ multiplex PCR, while the TCRdb copy is restricted to in-frame clones and leaves out a portion. The data contain some 150,000 clones, about 85% of them singletons. The sequenced material came from peripheral blood. These receptor sequences come from a man in his sixties who had recovered from COVID-19.

The V call is TRBV7-3, the J call TRBJ1-2, with TRBD1 matching 7 bases. V dropped 1 base and J dropped 2; count of bases not matched to a gene: 13. CDR3 length: 18 residues. Germline V CDR1 and CDR2: SGHTA, FQGTGA. The CDR3 coding sequence is TGTGCCAGCAGCTTAATCGAGAGGGGGCCAGCGAAAAACTATGGCTACACCTTC. Encoded protein: CASSLIERGPAKNYGYTF.

V is TRBV4-2 and J is TRBJ2-1; 7 positions match TRBD1. V gave up 3 bases and J gave up 3 bases; unmatched junction bases: 8. There are 16 residues in the CDR3. Germline V CDR1 and CDR2: LGHNA, YNFKEQ. Written as DNA, the CDR3 is TGTGCCAGCAGCCACGACGAGGGGGCTATCTACAATGAGCAGTTCTTC. Translated, it gives CASSHDEGAIYNEQFF.

Here the CDR3 reads CASSGGTGKLSGNTIYF. The DNA for the CDR3 is TGTGCCAGCAGCGGAGGGACAGGAAAGCTCTCTGGAAACACCATATATTTT. The chain joins TRBV7-6 to TRBJ1-3; 8 bases are a match to TRBD1. Germline-derived CDR1 and CDR2 are SGHVS and FNYEAQ. J lost 0 bases, V lost 5 bases, and 9 bases had no gene match. The CDR3 has 17 residues. The variable domain in full, completed from reference TRBV7-6 and TRBJ1-3, reads GAGVSQSPRYKVTKRGQDVALRCDPISGHVSLYWYRQALGQGPEFLTYFNYEAQQDKSGLPNDRFSAERPEGSISTLTIQRTEQRDSAMYRCASSGGTGKLSGNTIYFGEGSWLTVV.

A note on this clone: Different DNA sequences within this sample yield the same CDR3. The J gene is TRBJ2-5, the V gene TRBV18, with D perhaps matching TRBD1 (5 bases). The V gene lost 2 bases and the J gene lost 5 bases, with 9 bases spanning the gap. The germline V gene has CDR1 KGHSH and CDR2 LQKENI. The CDR3 length is 13 residues. DNA for the CDR3: TGTGCCAGCTCACCAACAGGAGCGGAGACCCAGTACTTC. It codes for CASSPTGAETQYF.

The chain combines TRBV19 with TRBJ1-5; 7 bases map to TRBD1. The V gene's germline CDR1 is LNHDA and CDR2 SQIVND (reference sequence). V shed 3 bases, J shed 0 bases, and the junction held 14 bases outside the gene matches. CDR3 length equals 19 residues. The CDR3 DNA reads as TGTGCCAGTAGTATTGTGACAGGGAAGGACCTCTATAGCAATCAGCCCCAGCATTTT. Protein: CASSIVTGKDLYSNQPQHF.

The chain carries TRBV12-3 or TRBV12-4 and TRBJ2-2; D possibly corresponds to TRBD1 (6 bases). The CDR3 totals 13 residues. The ends were cut back, 6 bases at V and 7 bases at J, with 12 bases in the middle. The CDR3 nucleotides are TGTGCCAGCAGGCTACAGGGCGGCGGGGAGCTGTTTTTT. Its protein product is CASRLQGGGELFF.